These 32 T cell receptor beta chains share one sample of origin, sequenced in a study of blood T cell repertoires in COVID-19 (dated by TCRdb to 2020 to 2021). The method was the immunoSEQ multiplex PCR assay. Drawn from immuneACCESS, this table holds only the in-frame rearrangements with V and J called that TCRdb kept. Clones are partly lost; checked studies trace under half to an unresolved V gene and leave the rest unexplained. Here the sample has 25,000 to 35,000 clones; approximately 89% occur a single time. The ten largest account for approximately 7% of the sample. Sample: peripheral blood. These receptors were taken from a human donor in a cohort sampled during active COVID-19.

Notes on this clone: One junction end disagrees with the germline gene, perhaps due to a read error. The gene calls are TRBV9 and TRBJ2-5, with 11 nucleotides matching TRBD2. Germline assignment: CDR1 SGDLS and CDR2 YYNGEE. This CDR3 is 12 amino acids long. CDR3 loop: CASSRGLAALHF. CDR3 sequence (DNA): TGTGCCAGCTCAAGGGGACTAGCGGCTCTCCACTTC. Filled out from reference TRBV9 and TRBJ2-5, the complete variable domain reads DSGVTQTPKHLITATGQRVTLRCSPRSGDLSVYWYQQSLDQGLQFLIQYYNGEERAKGNILERFSAQQFPDLHSELNLSSLELGDSALYFCASSRGLAALHFGPGTRLLVL.

CDR3 region: CATSDLIFWVTPSSYNEQFF. In nucleotides, the CDR3 is TGTGCCACCAGTGATTTGATTTTTTGGGTTACACCTAGCTCCTACAATGAGCAGTTCTTC. The chain joins TRBV24-1 to TRBJ2-1; D call uncertain. The CDR3 has 20 residues. V was pared by 0 bases and J by 0 bases, with 20 bases between. CDR1 and CDR2 from the germline V gene are KGHDR and SFDVKD.

The genes are TRBV10-3 and TRBJ1-1, with D perhaps matching TRBD1 (6 bases). The V and J ends lost 3 bases and 0 bases respectively, with 14 bases between them. Germline V gene lookup returns CDR1 ENHRY and CDR2 SYGVKD. This CDR3 has 16 residues. CDR3 protein: CAISEGVTGMNTEAFF. CDR3 nucleotides: TGTGCCATCAGTGAAGGAGTCACAGGGATGAACACTGAAGCTTTCTTT.

The chain has TRBV10-3 and TRBJ2-7; 12 positions match TRBD2. V gave up 3 bases and J gave up 8 bases; unmatched junction bases: 8. The CDR3 runs to 15 residues. Germline assignment: CDR1 ENHRY and CDR2 SYGVKD. The CDR3 region is CAISDTGLAGNKQYF. The CDR3 DNA reads TGTGCCATCAGTGATACGGGACTAGCGGGCAACAAGCAGTACTTC.

CDR3 in DNA: TGTGCCAGCGGATTGACAGCGAACACTGAAGCTTTCTTT. This sequence encodes CASGLTANTEAFF. The J gene is TRBJ1-1, the V gene TRBV6-5; maybe TRBD1 (5 bases). V was cut by 8 bases and J by 1 base, with 11 bases left in between. CDR1 and CDR2 from the germline V gene are MNHEY and SVGAGI. The CDR3 runs 13 residues.

V and J are TRBV6-5 and TRBJ2-3, with D perhaps TRBD2 (6 bases). Germline assignment: CDR1 MNHEY and CDR2 SVGAGI. The length of the CDR3 is 15 residues. Trimming pared 5 bases from V and 3 bases from J, leaving 15 bases between. In DNA form, the CDR3 reads TGTGCCAGCAGTCGCCAGGAGGGGCTAACAGATACGCAGTATTTT. Protein sequence: CASSRQEGLTDTQYF.

The gene calls are TRBV19 and TRBJ1-1; 10 bases are a match to TRBD1. After removal of 3 bases from V and 7 bases from J, the junction contained 8 bases not matched to a gene. This CDR3 has 15 residues. Germline CDR1 and CDR2: LNHDA and SQIVND (reference sequence). The CDR3: CASSIPGQGTYEAFF. The CDR3 DNA reads TGTGCCAGTAGTATCCCGGGACAGGGGACTTATGAAGCTTTCTTT. The full variable domain, with the rest looked up from reference TRBV19 and TRBJ1-1, is DGGITQSPKYLFRKEGQNVTLSCEQNLNHDAMYWYRQDPGQGLRLIYYSQIVNDFQKGDIAEGYSVSREKKESFPLTVTSAQKNPTAFYLCASSIPGQGTYEAFFGQGTRLTVV.

The chain links TRBV7-3 to TRBJ2-3; TRBD2 matches 8 bases. CDR1 and CDR2 from the germline V gene are SGHTA and FQGTGA. The J segment lost 4 bases and the V segment lost 5 bases, leaving 11 bases of the junction unmatched. The CDR3 extends over 16 amino acids. CDR3 sequence: CASSLGGGPQADTQYF. CDR3 bases: TGTGCCAGCAGCCTCGGCGGGGGGCCACAGGCAGATACGCAGTATTTT.

The chain recombines TRBV5-6 with TRBJ1-1; 9 bases map to TRBD1. J lost 12 bases, V lost 0 bases, and 12 bases had no gene match. The CDR3 runs to 15 residues. Germline V gene lookup returns CDR1 SGHDT and CDR2 YYEEEE. The CDR3 loop is CASSLGLGDRAEPFF. The CDR3, as DNA: TGTGCCAGCAGCTTGGGGTTAGGGGACAGGGCAGAGCCTTTCTTT.

V and J are TRBV7-3 and TRBJ1-1, with TRBD1 as a possible D gene (5 bases). CDR3 length: 13 amino acids. V was clipped by 2 bases and J by 4 bases, with 8 bases between them. Germline V lookup: CDR1 SGHTA, CDR2 FQGTGA. CDR3 nucleotide sequence: TGTGCCAGCAGCTTACAGGGTGCCACTGAAGCTTTCTTT. Amino acid sequence: CASSLQGATEAFF.

The chain combines TRBV4-1 with TRBJ1-3; 7 bases match TRBD1. Germline-derived CDR1 and CDR2 are MGHRA and YSYEKL. Losses at the gene ends were 4 bases for V and 0 bases for J; bases not matched to a gene: 12. The CDR3 spans 18 residues. Written as DNA, the CDR3 is TGCGCCAGCAGCCCCGCAGGGGGTGCTGGGGACTCTGGAAACACCATATATTTT. This codes for CASSPAGGAGDSGNTIYF.

The chain is built from TRBV4-1 and TRBJ2-7; tentative D call: TRBD1 (6 bases). The germline gives CDR1 MGHRA, CDR2 YSYEKL. This CDR3 is 16 amino acids long. Deletions cut 4 bases from V and 0 bases from J, with 16 bases between. This chain's CDR3 is CASSPGGRGFSYEQYF. The CDR3 DNA reads as TGCGCCAGCAGCCCGGGTGGCAGGGGATTCTCCTACGAGCAGTACTTC.

This chain joins TRBV2 and TRBJ1-2, with 10 positions matching TRBD1. The CDR3 sequence is 16 residues long. The germline V gene encodes CDR1 SNHLY and CDR2 FYNNEI. V was clipped by 6 bases and J by 2 bases; unmatched bases: 9. Written as DNA, the CDR3 is TGTGCCAGCAGGGTTCCGGGACAGGGGCGGAACTATGGCTACACCTTC. This translates into CASRVPGQGRNYGYTF.

V is TRBV28 and J is TRBJ1-5; D is undetermined. CDR1 is MDHEN and CDR2 is SYDVKM in the germline V gene. V gave up 4 bases and J gave up 1 base, with 11 bases separating them. The length of the CDR3 is 15 residues. The CDR3 reads CASSSTFWSNQPQHF. DNA of the CDR3: TGTGCCAGCAGTTCCACTTTTTGGAGCAATCAGCCCCAGCATTTT.

This clone was picked up a small number of times. This chain joins TRBV6-5 and TRBJ1-4; 7 bases are shared with TRBD1. This CDR3 is built from 14 residues. V trimming: 6 bases; J trimming: 6 bases; junction bases outside the gene matches: 7. The germline V gene encodes CDR1 MNHEY and CDR2 SVGAGI. The CDR3 here is CASRKGQNDEKLFF. CDR3 nucleotides: TGTGCCAGCAGGAAGGGACAGAACGATGAAAAACTGTTTTTT.

The V call is TRBV6-5, the J call TRBJ1-6; tentative D call: TRBD1 (5 bases). With 5 bases removed from V and 5 bases from J, the gap between germline ends came to 10 bases. CDR3 length: 14 residues. The V gene's germline CDR1 is MNHEY and CDR2 SVGAGI. CDR3 coding DNA: TGTGCCAGCAGTCCCGGGGGGAATAATTCACCCCTCCACTTT. This sequence encodes CASSPGGNNSPLHF.

This chain connects TRBV30 to TRBJ2-5; possible D gene TRBD1, 6 bases. The CDR3 extends over 15 amino acids. The V and J ends lost 3 bases and 5 bases respectively, with 19 bases between them. Germline V gene lookup returns CDR1 GTSNPN and CDR2 SVGIG (reference sequence). CDR3 DNA sequence: TGTGCCTGGAGACCATCAGGGGAAGGTTTCGAGACCCAGTACTTC. Amino acid sequence: CAWRPSGEGFETQYF. Drawing the rest from reference TRBV30 and TRBJ2-5, the complete variable domain is SQTIHQWPATLVQPVGSPLSLECTVEGTSNPNLYWYRQAAGRGLQLLFYSVGIGQISSEVPQNLSASRPQDRQFILSSKKLLLSDSGFYLCAWRPSGEGFETQYFGPGTRLLVL.

The V call is TRBV5-4, the J call TRBJ2-5; the D gene is possibly TRBD1 (5 bases). Trimming took 2 bases from V and 0 from J, leaving 14 bases between them. Germline V gives CDR1 SGHNT, CDR2 YYREEE (reference sequence). The CDR3 is made up of 16 amino acids. CDR3 sequence: CASSFPAGRDQETQYF. CDR3 in DNA: TGTGCCAGCAGCTTCCCCGCCGGCAGGGACCAAGAGACCCAGTACTTC.

The V gene is TRBV6-5, the J gene TRBJ1-2; 9 bases are shared with TRBD1. CDR3 size: 15 residues. Germline-derived CDR1 and CDR2 are MNHEY and SVGAGI. J gave up 5 bases and V 6 bases, and 10 bases lay outside the gene matches. DNA of the CDR3: TGTGCCAGCAGACCCGGGACAGGGTTTGGGTATGGCTACACCTTC. It encodes CASRPGTGFGYGYTF.

Only a few counts were recorded for this clone. In nucleotides, the CDR3 is TGTGCCAGCAGCGTAGATGCGTATGGCTACACCTTC. Translated, it gives CASSVDAYGYTF. The chain carries TRBV9 and TRBJ1-2, with no clear D. The V gene's germline CDR1 is SGDLS and CDR2 YYNGEE. V lost 0 bases and J 5 bases, leaving 5 bases between the germline ends. The CDR3 extends over 12 amino acids.

The chain recombines TRBV4-1 with TRBJ2-3; 12 bases are shared with TRBD2. Per the germline V gene, CDR1 is MGHRA and CDR2 is YSYEKL. After removal of 3 bases from V and 5 bases from J, the junction contained 6 bases not matched to a gene. The length of the CDR3 is 16 residues. The CDR3 loop reads CASSHPSGGGEDTQYF. The CDR3 DNA reads TGCGCCAGCAGCCATCCTAGCGGGGGGGGAGAAGATACGCAGTATTTT.

The chain joins TRBV21-1 to TRBJ2-1; the D call of TRBD1 is as the table states it, not checked on the DNA. TRBV21-1 has pseudogene status. The CDR3 sequence is 15 residues long. CDR3 amino acids: CASSTDRGYDNEQFF. CDR3 bases: TGTGCCAGCAGCACGGACAGGGGATATGACAATGAGCAGTTCTTC.

The V call is TRBV3-1 (or the pseudogene TRBV3-2), the J call TRBJ2-2, with a tentative D call TRBD1 (5 bases). CDR1 is LGHDT, CDR2 YNNKEL, per germline (reference sequence). The CDR3 sequence is 13 residues long. V lost 2 bases and J lost 10, with 11 bases in between. CDR3 DNA: TGTGCCAGCAGCCAAATGCAGGGCTCGGAGCTGTTTTTT. Amino acids: CASSQMQGSELFF.

This chain joins TRBV13 and TRBJ2-3; the match to TRBD2 covers 11 bases. The CDR3 consists of 17 residues. CDR1 and CDR2 (germline): PRHDT, FYEKMQ (reference sequence). Unmatched junction bases numbered 8, after V lost 2 bases and J lost 4 bases. In nucleotides, the CDR3 is TGTGCCAGCAGCTTACGGGGTAGCGGGGGGGCCCCAGATACGCAGTATTTT. Encoded protein: CASSLRGSGGAPDTQYF.

This clone has just one count. The chain combines TRBV28 with TRBJ2-1, with 10 nucleotides matching TRBD1. The CDR3 is made up of 12 amino acids. V trimming: 6 bases; J trimming: 9 bases; junction bases outside the gene matches: 2. CDR1 and CDR2 from the germline V gene are MDHEN and SYDVKM. CDR3: CASRGQGSEQFF. In DNA, the CDR3 is TGTGCCAGCAGGGGACAGGGGAGTGAGCAGTTCTTC.

This chain links TRBV5-1 with TRBJ2-1; tentatively, D is TRBD2 (7 bases). The CDR3 consists of 17 residues. Germline CDR1 is SGHRS and CDR2 is YFSETQ. V lost 4 bases and J 4 bases, leaving 21 bases between the germline ends. Here the CDR3 DNA reads TGCGCCAGCAGCCCTTCCCTCAGGGGAGCGGGGTACAATGAGCAGTTCTTC. It specifies CASSPSLRGAGYNEQFF.

The chain carries TRBV11-2 and TRBJ2-7; 8 nucleotides align to TRBD2. The CDR3 consists of 16 residues. The V gene end was trimmed by 5 bases and the J gene end by 3 bases; junction bases not matched to a gene: 12. Germline values: CDR1 SGHAT, CDR2 FQNNGV. CDR3 coding DNA: TGTGCCAGCAGCCCGCTAGGACTAGCTAAATACTACGAGCAGTACTTC. Amino acid sequence: CASSPLGLAKYYEQYF.

The chain is built from TRBV28 and TRBJ2-1; TRBD1 might be the D (6 bases). The CDR3 has 14 residues. Germline assignment: CDR1 MDHEN and CDR2 SYDVKM. V was shortened by 6 bases and J by 5 bases, with 14 bases between the two germline ends. The CDR3, as DNA: TGTGCCAGCAGCTCAGGGGCCCTCAACAATGAGCAGTTCTTC. Protein sequence: CASSSGALNNEQFF.

This chain uses TRBV5-1 with TRBJ2-3; 9 nucleotides align to TRBD2. This CDR3 is 16 amino acids long. The ends lost 2 bases at V and 4 bases at J; junction bases unmatched: 8. The germline V gene encodes CDR1 SGHRS and CDR2 YFSETQ. The DNA for the CDR3 is TGCGCCAGCAGCTTCGGGACTAGCAGAACAGCAGATACGCAGTATTTT. This codes for CASSFGTSRTADTQYF. The whole variable domain, remainder taken from reference TRBV5-1 and TRBJ2-3, is KAGVTQTPRYLIKTRGQQVTLSCSPISGHRSVSWYQQTPGQGLQFLFEYFSETQRNKGNFPGRFSGRQFSNSRSEMNVSTLELGDSALYLCASSFGTSRTADTQYFGPGTRLTVL.

The chain links TRBV12-3 or TRBV12-4 to TRBJ1-1; D not certain. Trimming took off 6 bases at V and 2 bases at J, with 7 bases between the two ends. The CDR3 has 12 residues. CDR3 sequence reads: CASRLGNTEAFF. CDR3 in DNA: TGTGCCAGCAGACTGGGCAACACTGAAGCTTTCTTT.

The rearrangement uses TRBV7-8 and TRBJ2-1; 10 nucleotides match TRBD1. Unmatched junction bases numbered 4, after V lost 3 bases and J lost 8 bases. Germline lookup yields CDR1 SGHVS and CDR2 FQNEAQ. The CDR3 sequence is 14 residues long. CDR3 sequence (DNA): TGTGCCAGCAGCTTGGACAGGGGGTGGGATGAGCAGTTCTTC. It specifies CASSLDRGWDEQFF.

For this clone: The junction departs from germline at one end; a sequencing error may be responsible. CDR3 region: CASSPFNTGELFF. The CDR3 DNA follows: TGTGCTAGCAGTCCTTTTAACACCGGGGAGCTGTTTTTT. This rearrangement joins TRBV7-7 to TRBJ2-2; D call uncertain. The CDR3 covers 13 residues. Per germline, CDR1 SSHAT and CDR2 FNYEAQ (reference sequence).